The entry below describes one TCR beta chain. No antigen is known for it. The CDR3 runs to 15 residues. Germline values: CDR1 SNHLY, CDR2 FYNNEI. Losses at the gene ends were 1 base for V and 5 bases for J; bases not matched to a gene: 3. The sample belongs to a study of shared clonotypes between healthy human individuals. Study-level results: Since donors were few, the genetic and exposure-history diversity represented was limited.

The run depth of the assay was deep. Using immunoSEQ multiplex PCR, the repertoire was profiled, and TCRdb retains in-frame clones only, with some absent. This table holds around 450,000 clones, 79% found once. This sequence was found in a woman aged 40 to 49 in good health. Some clones in this sample may be carry-over from other donors' samples. The sequencing sample was made of PBMCs. The V and J genes are TRBV2 and TRBJ2-1; TRBD2 aligns across 9 bases. CDR3 bases: TGTGCCAGCAGTGAAGAGGCGGGAGGGAACAATGAGCAGTTCTTC. Translation: CASSEEAGGNNEQFF.